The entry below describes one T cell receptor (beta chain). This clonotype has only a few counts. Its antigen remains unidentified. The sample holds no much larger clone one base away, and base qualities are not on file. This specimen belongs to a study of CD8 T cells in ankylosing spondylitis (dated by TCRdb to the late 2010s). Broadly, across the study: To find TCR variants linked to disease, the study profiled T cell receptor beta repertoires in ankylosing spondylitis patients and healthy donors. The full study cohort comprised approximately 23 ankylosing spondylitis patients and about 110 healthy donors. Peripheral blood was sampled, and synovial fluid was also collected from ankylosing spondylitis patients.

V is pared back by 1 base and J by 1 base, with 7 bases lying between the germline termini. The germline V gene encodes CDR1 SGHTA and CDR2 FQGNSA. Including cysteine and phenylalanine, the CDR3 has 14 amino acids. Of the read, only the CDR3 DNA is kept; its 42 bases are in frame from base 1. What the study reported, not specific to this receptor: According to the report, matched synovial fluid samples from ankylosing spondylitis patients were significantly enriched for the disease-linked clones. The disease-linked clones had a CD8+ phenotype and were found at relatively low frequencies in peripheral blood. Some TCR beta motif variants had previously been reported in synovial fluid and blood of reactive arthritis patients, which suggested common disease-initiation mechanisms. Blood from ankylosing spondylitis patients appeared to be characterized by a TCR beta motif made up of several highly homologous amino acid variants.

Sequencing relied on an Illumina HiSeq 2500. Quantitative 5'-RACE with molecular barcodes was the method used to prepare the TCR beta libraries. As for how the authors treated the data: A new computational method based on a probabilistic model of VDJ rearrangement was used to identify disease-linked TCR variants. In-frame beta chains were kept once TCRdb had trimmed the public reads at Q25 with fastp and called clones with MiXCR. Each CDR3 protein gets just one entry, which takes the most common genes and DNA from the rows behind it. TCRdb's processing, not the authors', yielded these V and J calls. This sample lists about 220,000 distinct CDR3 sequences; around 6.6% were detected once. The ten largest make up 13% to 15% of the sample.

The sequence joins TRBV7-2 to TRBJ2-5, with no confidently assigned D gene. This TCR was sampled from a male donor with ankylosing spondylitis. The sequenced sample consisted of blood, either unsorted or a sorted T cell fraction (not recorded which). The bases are TGTGCCAGCAGCTTAGACCCAGTCCAAGAGACCCAGTACTTC. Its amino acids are CASSLDPVQETQYF. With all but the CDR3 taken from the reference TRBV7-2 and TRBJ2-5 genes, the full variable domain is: GAGVSQSPSNKVTEKGKDVELRCDPISGHTALYWYRQSLGQGLEFLIYFQGNSAPDKSGLPSDRFSAERTGGSVSTLTIQRTQQEDSAVYLCASSLDPVQETQYFGPGTRLLVL.